A selection of T cell receptor beta chains follows, all from one sample in a study of shared clonotypes between healthy human individuals. This table comes from immunoSEQ multiplex PCR, and its TCRdb copy is limited to in-frame clones, with some not included. The sample includes some 480,000 clones, about 80% of them seen just once. The specimen was PBMCs. These receptors were taken from a woman between 40 and 55 years old in good health. Some clones in this sample may be carry-over from other donors' samples. CDR3s include the opening cysteine and the closing phenylalanine or tryptophan. The D gene is left open where the match is weak. Not every row has a clone size; where given, it reads once, few, many or a size class.

j_gene,d_gene,v_gene,abundance,CDR3nt,CDR3aa
TRBJ2-2,TRBD2,TRBV12-5,NA,TGTGCTAGTGGTTTGGTACTTGGGGGACTAGCGGTGAACACCGGGGAGCTGTTTTTT,CASGLVLGGLAVNTGELFF
TRBJ2-7,NA,TRBV6-5,NA,TGTGCCAGCAGTTACTCTCGAGCTTACTACGAGCAGTACTTC,CASSYSRAYYEQYF
TRBJ2-2,TRBD1,TRBV30,NA,TGTGCCTGGAGTGAAGGACAGGGTTACACCGGGGAGCTGTTTTTT,CAWSEGQGYTGELFF
TRBJ2-1,TRBD2,TRBV5-1,NA,TGCGCCAGCAGCTTGGGGACTAGTGGCAATGAGCAGTTCTTC,CASSLGTSGNEQFF
TRBJ2-5,NA,TRBV5-1,NA,TGCGCCAGCAGCTTGGGACAGCTCCAAGAGACCCAGTACTTC,CASSLGQLQETQYF
TRBJ1-3,TRBD1,TRBV25-1,NA,TGTGCCAGCAGTGTAGGGGGCGATGGAAACACCATATATTTT,CASSVGGDGNTIYF
TRBJ1-2,TRBD1,TRBV29-1,NA,TGCAGCGTTGATAAGGGGGCCTGGGGCTACACCTTC,CSVDKGAWGYTF
TRBJ2-7,NA,TRBV14,NA,TGTGCCAGCAGCCAAGAAATCGCAGGCCTCTCCTACGAGCAGTACTTC,CASSQEIAGLSYEQYF
TRBJ2-3,TRBD2,TRBV30,once,TGTGCCTGGAGTAGGCTAGCGGGGGGCACAGATACGCAGTATTTT,CAWSRLAGGTDTQYF
TRBJ2-7,NA,TRBV6-1,NA,TGTGCCAGCAGCCCGACAGCGAACGAGCAGTACTTC,CASSPTANEQYF
TRBJ2-2,NA,TRBV5-6,NA,TGTGCCAGCAGCCCGGGTGGGGTTGCCGGGGAGCTGTTTTTT,CASSPGGVAGELFF
TRBJ2-1,TRBD2,TRBV4-2,NA,TGTGCCAGCAGCCAATTGCCTAGCGGGAGGGGGTTGTCCTACAATGAGCAGTTCTTC,CASSQLPSGRGLSYNEQFF
TRBJ1-3,TRBD1,TRBV19,NA,TGTGCCAGTAGCACCGGGACAGGGGGAAACACCATATATTTT,CASSTGTGGNTIYF
TRBJ2-7,TRBD2,TRBV5-1,NA,TGCGCCAGCAGCTTGGGGGTCGGGAGGGCCCACGAGCAGTACTTC,CASSLGVGRAHEQYF
TRBJ1-5,NA,TRBV2,NA,TGTGCCAGCAGTGAATCAGCGAATAGCAATCAGCCCCAGCATTTT,CASSESANSNQPQHF
TRBJ1-2,TRBD1,TRBV7-9,NA,TGTGCCAGCAGCTTTCAGGGGGCGAGTGGCTACACCTTC,CASSFQGASGYTF
TRBJ2-7,TRBD2,TRBV19,NA,TGTGCCAGTTCCCGAGCGGGAGAGGCCTACGAGCAGTACTTC,CASSRAGEAYEQYF
TRBJ2-3,TRBD2,TRBV4-3,many,TGCGCCAGCAGCCAAGAAGGGGCTAGCGGGGCGGATACGCAGTATTTT,CASSQEGASGADTQYF
TRBJ2-7,NA,TRBV6-5,NA,TGTGCCAGCAGTTACACCGGACACGTGCCCCGAGGCGAGCAGTACTTC,CASSYTGHVPRGEQYF
TRBJ2-4,NA,TRBV5-6,NA,TGTGCCAGCAGCAGCAGGGTGGGAGTAGCCAAAAACATTCAGTACTTC,CASSSRVGVAKNIQYF
TRBJ2-2,TRBD1,TRBV18,NA,TGTGCCAGCTCACTCGGGGACAGATCGAACACCGGGGAGCTGTTTTTT,CASSLGDRSNTGELFF
TRBJ2-4,TRBD1,TRBV5-1,NA,TGCGCCAGCAGCCGGACAGGGGAGGACATTCAGTACTTC,CASSRTGEDIQYF
TRBJ2-5,TRBD1,TRBV29-1,once,TGCAGCGTGGAGCCGGGACAGGGGGCGACGGAGACCCAGTACTTC,CSVEPGQGATETQYF
TRBJ2-7,NA,TRBV11-2,few,TGTGCCAGCAGCTCATCCGGGACTCGCTACGAGCAGTACTTC,CASSSSGTRYEQYF
TRBJ2-7,NA,TRBV7-8,few,TGTGCCAGCAGCCTGAGGGGCAGGGACGAGCAGTACTTC,CASSLRGRDEQYF
TRBJ1-1,NA,TRBV27,NA,TGTGCCAGCAGTTCGTTCGGTCCGAACACTGAAGCTTTCTTT,CASSSFGPNTEAFF